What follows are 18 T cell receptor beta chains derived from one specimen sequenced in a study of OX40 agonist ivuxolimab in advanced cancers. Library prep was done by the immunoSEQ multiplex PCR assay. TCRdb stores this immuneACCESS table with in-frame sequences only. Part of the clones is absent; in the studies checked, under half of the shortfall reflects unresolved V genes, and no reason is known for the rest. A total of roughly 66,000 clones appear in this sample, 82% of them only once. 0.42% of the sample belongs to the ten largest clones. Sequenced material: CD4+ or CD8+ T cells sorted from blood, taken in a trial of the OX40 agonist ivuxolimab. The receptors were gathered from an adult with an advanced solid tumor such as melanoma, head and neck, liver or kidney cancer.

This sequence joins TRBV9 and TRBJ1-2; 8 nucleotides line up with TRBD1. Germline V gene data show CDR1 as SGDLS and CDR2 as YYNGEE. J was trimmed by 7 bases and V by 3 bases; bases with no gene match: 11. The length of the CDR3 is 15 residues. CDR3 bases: TGTGCCAGCAGCGAGACCCCCTACACAGGGGGTGGCTACACCTTC. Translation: CASSETPYTGGGYTF.

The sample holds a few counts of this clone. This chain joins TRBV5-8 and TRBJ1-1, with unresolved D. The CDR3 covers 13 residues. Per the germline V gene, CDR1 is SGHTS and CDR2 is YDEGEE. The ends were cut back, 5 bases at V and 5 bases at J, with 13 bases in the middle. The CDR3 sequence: CASSHRRRTEAFF. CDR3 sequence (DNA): TGTGCCAGCAGTCATAGACGTAGGACTGAAGCTTTCTTT.

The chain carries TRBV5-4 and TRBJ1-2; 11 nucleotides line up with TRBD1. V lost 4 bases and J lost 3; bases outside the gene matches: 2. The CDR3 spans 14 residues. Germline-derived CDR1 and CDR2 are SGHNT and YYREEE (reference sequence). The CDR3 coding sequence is TGTGCCAGCAGCCCGGGACAGGGGGACTATGGCTACACCTTC. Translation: CASSPGQGDYGYTF.

The CDR3 loop is CASSQDWLRSGLVNEQFF. In nucleotides, the CDR3 is TGTGCCAGCAGCCAAGATTGGTTACGGTCAGGGTTGGTTAATGAGCAGTTCTTC. The rearrangement links TRBV14 to TRBJ2-1; perhaps TRBD1 as D (5 bases). The CDR3 totals 18 residues. V dropped 0 bases and J dropped 7 bases, with 22 bases sitting between them. The germline V gene has CDR1 SGHDN and CDR2 FVKESK.

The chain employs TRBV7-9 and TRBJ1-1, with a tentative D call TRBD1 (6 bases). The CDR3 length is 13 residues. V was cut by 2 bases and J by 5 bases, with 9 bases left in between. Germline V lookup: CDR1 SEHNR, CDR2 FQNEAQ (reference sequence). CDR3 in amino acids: CASSLHQGTEAFF. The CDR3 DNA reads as TGTGCCAGCAGCTTACACCAGGGGACTGAAGCTTTCTTT.

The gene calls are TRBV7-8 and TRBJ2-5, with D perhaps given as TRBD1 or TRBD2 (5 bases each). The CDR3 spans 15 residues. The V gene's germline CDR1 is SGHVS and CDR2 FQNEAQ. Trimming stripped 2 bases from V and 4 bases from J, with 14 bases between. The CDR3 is CASSLPGSRAETQYF. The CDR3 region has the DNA TGTGCCAGCAGCTTACCGGGATCCAGGGCAGAGACCCAGTACTTC.

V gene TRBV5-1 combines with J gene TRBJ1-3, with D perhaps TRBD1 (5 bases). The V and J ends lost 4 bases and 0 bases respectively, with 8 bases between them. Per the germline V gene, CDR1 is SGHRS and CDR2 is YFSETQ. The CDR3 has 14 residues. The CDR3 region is CASSPQGSGNTIYF. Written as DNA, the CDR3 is TGCGCCAGCAGCCCCCAGGGCTCTGGAAACACCATATATTTT.

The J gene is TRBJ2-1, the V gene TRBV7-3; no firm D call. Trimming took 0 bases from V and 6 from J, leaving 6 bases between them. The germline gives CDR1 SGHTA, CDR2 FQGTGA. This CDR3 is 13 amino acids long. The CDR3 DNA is TGTGCCAGCAGCTTAACTGTGGTCAATGAGCAGTTCTTC. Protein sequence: CASSLTVVNEQFF.

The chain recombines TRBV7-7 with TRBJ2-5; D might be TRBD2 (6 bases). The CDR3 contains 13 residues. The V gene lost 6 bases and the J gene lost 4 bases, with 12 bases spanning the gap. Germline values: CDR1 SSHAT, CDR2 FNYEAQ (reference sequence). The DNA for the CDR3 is TGTGCCAGCAGTAGGTCGGGGGTAGAGACCCAGTACTTC. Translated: CASSRSGVETQYF.

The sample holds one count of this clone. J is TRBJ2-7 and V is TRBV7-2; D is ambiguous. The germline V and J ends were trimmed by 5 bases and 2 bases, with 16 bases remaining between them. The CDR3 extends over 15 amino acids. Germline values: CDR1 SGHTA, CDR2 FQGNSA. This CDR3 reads CASSDSGLATYEQYF. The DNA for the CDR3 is TGTGCCAGCAGCGATTCGGGCCTCGCGACCTACGAGCAGTACTTC. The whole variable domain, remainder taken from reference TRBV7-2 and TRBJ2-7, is GAGVSQSPSNKVTEKGKDVELRCDPISGHTALYWYRQSLGQGLEFLIYFQGNSAPDKSGLPSDRFSAERTGGSVSTLTIQRTQQEDSAVYLCASSDSGLATYEQYFGPGTRLTVT.

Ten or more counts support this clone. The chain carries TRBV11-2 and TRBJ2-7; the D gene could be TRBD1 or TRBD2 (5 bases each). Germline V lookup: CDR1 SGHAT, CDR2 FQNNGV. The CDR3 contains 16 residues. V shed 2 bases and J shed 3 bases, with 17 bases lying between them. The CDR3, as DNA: TGTGCCAGCAGCTTACGGGGACGCGATGTAATCTACGAGCAGTACTTC. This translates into CASSLRGRDVIYEQYF.

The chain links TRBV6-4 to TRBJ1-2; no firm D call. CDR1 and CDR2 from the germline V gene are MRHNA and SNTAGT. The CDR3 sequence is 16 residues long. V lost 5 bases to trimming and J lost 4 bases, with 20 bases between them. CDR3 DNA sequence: TGTGCCAGCAGTTACCGTACACACGGAAAGACCTATGGCTACACCTTC. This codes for CASSYRTHGKTYGYTF.

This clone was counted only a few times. CDR3 DNA: TGTGCCAGCACCTCCGGTGGACGTAATAGCAATCAGCCCCAGCATTTT. It encodes CASTSGGRNSNQPQHF. The gene calls are TRBV7-2 and TRBJ1-5; D uncertain. Trimming shortened V by 7 bases and J by 0 bases, and 16 bases separated the two germline ends. Germline V gene data show CDR1 as SGHTA and CDR2 as FQGNSA. The CDR3 spans 16 residues.

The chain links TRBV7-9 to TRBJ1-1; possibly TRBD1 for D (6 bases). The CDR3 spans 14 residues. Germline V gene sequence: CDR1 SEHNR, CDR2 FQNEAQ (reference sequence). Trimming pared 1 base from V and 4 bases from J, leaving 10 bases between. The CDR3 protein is CASSLVQTGTEAFF. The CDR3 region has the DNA TGTGCCAGCAGCTTAGTCCAGACAGGCACTGAAGCTTTCTTT.

CDR3 loop: CASSREGNTEAFF. Written as DNA, the CDR3 is TGCGCCAGCAGCCGGGAGGGAAACACTGAAGCTTTCTTT. The rearrangement joins TRBV5-1 to TRBJ1-1; D uncertain. Germline CDR1 is SGHRS and CDR2 is YFSETQ. Between the trimmed V and J ends, which lost 4 bases and 2 bases, there was a span of 9 bases. This CDR3 spans 13 amino acids.

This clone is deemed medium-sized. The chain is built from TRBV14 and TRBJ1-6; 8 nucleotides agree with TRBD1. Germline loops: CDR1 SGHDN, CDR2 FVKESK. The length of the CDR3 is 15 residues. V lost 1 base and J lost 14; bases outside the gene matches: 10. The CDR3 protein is CASSQAGTGPSALHF. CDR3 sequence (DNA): TGTGCCAGCAGCCAAGCCGGGACAGGTCCCTCGGCCCTCCACTTT.

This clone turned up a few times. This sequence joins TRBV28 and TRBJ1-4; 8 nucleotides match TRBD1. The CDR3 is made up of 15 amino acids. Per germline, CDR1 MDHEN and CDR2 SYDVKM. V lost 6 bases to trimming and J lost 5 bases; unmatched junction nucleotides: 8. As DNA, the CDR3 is TGTGCCAGCAGACCCGACAGGGGACTAAATGAAAAACTGTTTTTT. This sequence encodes CASRPDRGLNEKLFF.

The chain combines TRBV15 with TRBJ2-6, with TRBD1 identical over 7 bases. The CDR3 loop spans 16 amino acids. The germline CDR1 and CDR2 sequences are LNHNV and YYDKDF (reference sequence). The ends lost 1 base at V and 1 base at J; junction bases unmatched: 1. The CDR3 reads CATSRGQGSGANVLTF. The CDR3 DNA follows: TGTGCCACCAGCAGAGGACAGGGTTCTGGGGCCAACGTCCTGACTTTC.